What follows are 13 T cell receptor beta chains derived from one specimen sequenced in a study of T cell clonality in common variable immunodeficiency. Profiling relied on immunoSEQ multiplex PCR, and the TCRdb table lists in-frame clones only, not all of them. The sample yields about 64,000 clones, without any singletons. The sequenced sample was peripheral blood mononuclear cells. All receptors come from a person aged 18-70 years in good health.

This clone was picked up a small number of times. The CDR3 goes on 3 residues after the read ends, and that part is filled in from the germline J gene. This chain links TRBV7-9 with TRBJ2-4; 9 bases align to TRBD1. Looked up from germline, CDR1 is SEHNR and CDR2 is FQNEAQ (reference sequence). This CDR3 spans 14 amino acids. CDR3 protein: CASSALGTGNGQYF. The covered CDR3 bases are TGTGCCAGCAGTGCCCTAGGGACAGGGAATGGT.

This clone was seen repeatedly, ten times or more. The read halts 3 residues ahead of the CDR3 end, with the missing end drawn from the germline J gene. The chain has TRBV18 and TRBJ1-2, with TRBD1 as a possible D gene (5 bases). CDR1 is KGHSH, CDR2 LQKENI, per germline. This CDR3 has 14 residues. Trimming removed 4 bases at V and 4 bases at J, with 13 bases between. The DNA read from the CDR3 is TGTGCCAGCTCACTTCGCGGGGGTCTCTATGGC. Amino acid sequence: CASSLRGGLYG. In full, the CDR3 is CASSLRGGLYGYTF.

This clone was found many times. Sequencing ends 3 residues short of the CDR3 end; the germline J gene provides the rest. J is TRBJ2-7 and V is TRBV6-1, with 9 bases lining up with TRBD2. The junction had 1 base not matched to a gene; V was cut back by 4 bases and J by 0 bases. From germline, CDR1 is MNHNS and CDR2 SASEGT. This CDR3 region has 14 residues. The covered CDR3 bases are TGTGCCAGCAGTGGAGCGGGGGGCTCCTACGAG. Protein sequence: CASSGAGGSYE. The CDR3 in full is CASSGAGGSYEQYF.

This clone came up many times. The CDR3 end is not reached by the read, which stops 3 residues before it; the germline J gene fills it in. The rearrangement uses TRBV7-9 and TRBJ1-1; no definite D call. The CDR3 covers 13 residues. In germline, CDR1 is SEHNR, CDR2 FQNEAQ (reference sequence). This CDR3 reads CAPSFVSSWAAFF. The sequenced part of the CDR3 DNA is TGTGCCCCGTCCTTCGTCAGCAGCTGGGCA.

This clone showed up many times. The DNA read from the CDR3 is TGTGCCAGCTCACCACCGGTCGGCAGGGGATCTAATTCACCC. Encoded protein: CASSPPVGRGSNSP. The full-length CDR3 reads as CASSPPVGRGSNSPLHF. This chain links TRBV18 with TRBJ1-6; weak D call: TRBD1 (6 bases). The CDR3 is cut off 3 residues early in the read; its end comes from the germline J gene. This CDR3 spans 17 amino acids. Trimming removed 0 bases at V and 6 bases at J, with 15 bases between. Looked up from germline, CDR1 is KGHSH and CDR2 is LQKENI.

This clone was seen only a few times. Read data end 3 residues before the CDR3 end; the end is taken from the germline J gene. The chain carries TRBV5-1 and TRBJ2-7, with 8 bases matching TRBD2. Trimming took 0 bases from V and 1 from J; bases not matched to a gene: 3. The CDR3 has 15 amino acids. Germline CDR1 reads SGHRS; CDR2 reads YFSETQ. The part of the CDR3 DNA that was read is TGCGCCAGCAGCTTGGAGCGGGGGATTTCCTACGAG. Translation: CASSLERGISYE. The full CDR3 protein is CASSLERGISYEQYF.

The sample holds many counts of this clone. With the read ending 3 residues before the CDR3 end, the germline J gene is used to fill in that end. The genes are TRBV20-1 and TRBJ1-6, with TRBD1 matching 10 bases. The CDR3 consists of 13 residues. Germline loops: CDR1 DFQATT, CDR2 SNEGSKA (reference sequence). Germline trimming cut 6 bases from V and 9 bases from J; bases unmatched to any gene: 5. CDR3 DNA (partial): TGCAGTGCGACAGGGGGCGCAGGTTCACCC. Its translation: CSATGGAGSP. The CDR3 reads in full as CSATGGAGSPLHF.

This clone was recorded at least ten times. The read stops 3 residues short of the end of the CDR3; the missing end is completed from the germline J gene. The chain uses TRBV7-6 and TRBJ2-7; D ambiguous. Deletions cut 5 bases from V and 1 base from J, with 12 bases between. The germline gives CDR1 SGHVS, CDR2 FNYEAQ. The CDR3 is 14 residues long. The CDR3 protein is CASSRAPGSYEQYF. The covered CDR3 bases are TGTGCCAGCAGCCGAGCGCCGGGTTCCTACGAG.

Ten or more counts support this clone. The sequenced fragment ends 3 residues before the CDR3 boundary, so the rest is inferred from the germline J gene. The chain has TRBV20-1 and TRBJ1-3, with D possibly matching TRBD1 (5 bases). Germline V gene data show CDR1 as DFQATT and CDR2 as SNEGSKA (reference sequence). Between the trimmed V and J ends, which lost 2 bases and 4 bases, there was a span of 12 bases. The CDR3 extends over 14 amino acids. The part of the CDR3 DNA that was read is TGCAGTGCTAGACCGGGGGTAACAGGAAACACC. Translating it yields CSARPGVTGNT. The whole CDR3 sequence is CSARPGVTGNTIYF.

This clone was picked up many times. The read ends 3 residues before the CDR3 terminus; that terminus is restored from the germline J gene. The chain carries TRBV30 and TRBJ2-3; the match to TRBD1 covers 9 bases. The CDR3 extends over 15 amino acids. CDR1 and CDR2 (germline): GTSNPN, SVGIG (reference sequence). The ends lost 0 bases at V and 6 bases at J; junction bases unmatched: 7. The CDR3 protein is CAWSVRTGAMDTQYF. The part of the CDR3 DNA that was read is TGTGCCTGGAGTGTGCGGACAGGGGCAATGGATACG.

This clone was observed at least ten times. The missing CDR3 end, 3 residues past where the read stops, is filled in from the germline J gene. The rearrangement joins TRBV4-2 to TRBJ2-1; 8 nucleotides agree with TRBD2. Germline V gene data show CDR1 as LGHNA and CDR2 as YNFKEQ. The CDR3 has 15 amino acids. V dropped 6 bases and J dropped 1; count of bases not matched to a gene: 5. The CDR3 protein is CASRQLADSYNEQFF. The CDR3 bases that were read are TGTGCCAGCAGGCAACTAGCGGATTCCTACAATGAG.

This clone came up many times. The DNA ends 3 residues before the CDR3 does, and the rest of the CDR3 is filled in from the germline J gene. J is TRBJ2-1 and V is TRBV12-3 or TRBV12-4; 8 bases line up with TRBD1. Trimming at V came to 6 bases and at J to 9 bases, leaving 10 bases not matched to a gene. The CDR3 is 14 amino acids. CDR3 protein: CASRSSGTGSEQFF. CDR3 DNA, as far as it was read: TGTGCCAGCAGATCCTCCGGGACAGGCAGTGAG.

Note on this clone: The read comes to an end 3 residues before the CDR3 does, leaving the germline J gene to fill in the end. The V call is TRBV10-2, the J call TRBJ2-7; 9 nucleotides agree with TRBD1. This CDR3 is built from 13 residues. J lost 4 bases, V lost 4 bases, and 2 bases had no gene match. In germline, CDR1 is WSHSY, CDR2 SAAADI. CDR3 region: CASSGGQGYEQYF. The CDR3 DNA, read in part, is TGCGCCAGCAGTGGAGGACAGGGGTACGAG.